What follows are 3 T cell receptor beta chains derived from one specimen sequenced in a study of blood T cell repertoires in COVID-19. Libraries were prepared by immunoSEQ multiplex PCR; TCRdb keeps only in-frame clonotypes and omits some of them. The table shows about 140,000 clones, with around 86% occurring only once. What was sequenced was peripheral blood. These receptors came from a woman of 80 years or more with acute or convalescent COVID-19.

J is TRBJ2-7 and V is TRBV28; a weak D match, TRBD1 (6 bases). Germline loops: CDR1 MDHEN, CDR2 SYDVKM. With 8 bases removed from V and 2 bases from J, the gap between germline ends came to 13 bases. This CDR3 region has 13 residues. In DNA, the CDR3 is TGTGCCAGCGGTAAGGACAGCCCCTACGAGCAGTACTTC. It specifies CASGKDSPYEQYF.

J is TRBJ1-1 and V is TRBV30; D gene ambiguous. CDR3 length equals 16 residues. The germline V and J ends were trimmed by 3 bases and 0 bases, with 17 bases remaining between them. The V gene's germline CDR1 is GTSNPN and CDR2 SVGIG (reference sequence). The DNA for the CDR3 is TGTGCCTGGAGCGACTTGGCGGTGCGAATGAACACTGAAGCTTTCTTT. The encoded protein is CAWSDLAVRMNTEAFF.

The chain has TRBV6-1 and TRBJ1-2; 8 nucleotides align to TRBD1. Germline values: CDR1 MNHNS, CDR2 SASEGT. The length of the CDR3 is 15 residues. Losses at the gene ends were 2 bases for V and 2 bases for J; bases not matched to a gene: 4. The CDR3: CASSESWTGNYGYTF. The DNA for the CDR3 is TGTGCCAGCAGTGAATCATGGACAGGGAACTATGGCTACACCTTC.